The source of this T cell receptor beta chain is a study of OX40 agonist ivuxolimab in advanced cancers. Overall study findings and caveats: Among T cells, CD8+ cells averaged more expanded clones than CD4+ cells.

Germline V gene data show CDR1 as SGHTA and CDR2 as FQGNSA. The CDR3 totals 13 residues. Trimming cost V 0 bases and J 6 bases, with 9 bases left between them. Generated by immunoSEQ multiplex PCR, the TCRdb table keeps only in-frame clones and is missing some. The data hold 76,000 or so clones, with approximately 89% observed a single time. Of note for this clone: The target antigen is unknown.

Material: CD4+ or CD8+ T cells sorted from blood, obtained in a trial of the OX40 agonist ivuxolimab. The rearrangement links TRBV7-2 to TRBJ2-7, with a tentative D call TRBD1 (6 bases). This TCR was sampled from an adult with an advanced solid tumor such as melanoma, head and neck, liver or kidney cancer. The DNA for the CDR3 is TGTGCCAGCAGCTTAGCGCGAGGGGGCGAGCAGTACTTC. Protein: CASSLARGGEQYF.